This TCR beta chain is drawn from a study of cytomegalovirus exposure and HLA in healthy donors. The study's findings and limits: The classifier was said to identify cytomegalovirus status with high specificity and sensitivity. Investigators reported 164 TCR beta chains as tied to cytomegalovirus. Rarity held for most TCR sequences, but there were some public TCRs that occurred in many donors. In vitro confirmation showed three CMV-associated chains to be CMV antigen specific.

Sequencing was performed with immunoSEQ multiplex PCR; in TCRdb, only in-frame clones are kept and a portion is missing. The sample lists tens of thousands of clones, around nine tenths occurring once. The sample holds one count of this clone. Its antigen remains unknown. The receptor was derived from a woman between 18 and 29 years old in good health and CMV-seronegative. Sequenced: PBMCs.

The CDR3 region is CASSLGTVGFRPQHF. The CDR3 DNA is TGTGCCAGCAGTCTCGGGACAGTAGGATTTCGGCCCCAGCATTTT. The chain links TRBV28 to TRBJ1-5; 7 bases line up with TRBD1. The CDR3 extends over 15 amino acids. Unmatched junction bases numbered 13, after V lost 5 bases and J lost 9 bases. Germline CDR1 and CDR2: MDHEN and SYDVKM.